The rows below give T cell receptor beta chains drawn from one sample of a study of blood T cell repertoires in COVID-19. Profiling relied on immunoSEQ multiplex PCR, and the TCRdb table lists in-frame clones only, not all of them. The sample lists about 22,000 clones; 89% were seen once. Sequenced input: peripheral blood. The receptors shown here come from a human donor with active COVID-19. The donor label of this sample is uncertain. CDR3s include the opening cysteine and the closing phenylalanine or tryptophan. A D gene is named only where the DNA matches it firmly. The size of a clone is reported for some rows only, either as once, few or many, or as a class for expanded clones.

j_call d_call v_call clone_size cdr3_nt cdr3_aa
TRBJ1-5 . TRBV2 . TGTGCCAGCAGCGGGTCGACTAGCAATCAGCCCCAGCATTTT CASSGSTSNQPQHF
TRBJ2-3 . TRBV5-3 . TGTGCCAGAAGCTTGGTTTATATCTTCCGCACAGATACGCAGTATTTT CARSLVYIFRTDTQYF
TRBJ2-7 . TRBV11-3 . TGTGCCAGCAGCCCGACCCTTGGGCGGGTCTACGAGCAGTACTTC CASSPTLGRVYEQYF
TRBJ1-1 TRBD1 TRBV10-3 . TGTGCCATCAGTCAACAGGGGATGAACACTGAAGCTTTCTTT CAISQQGMNTEAFF
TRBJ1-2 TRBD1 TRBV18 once TGTGCCAGCTCCCTGGCCCCGGGACAGTTCTATGGCTACACCTTC CASSLAPGQFYGYTF
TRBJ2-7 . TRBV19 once TGTGCCAGTAGTCCCACGGGTGGTAGAACCTACGAGCAGTACTTC CASSPTGGRTYEQYF
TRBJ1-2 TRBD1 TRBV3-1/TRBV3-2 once TGTGCCAGCAGCCTTTCGGGACAGCGTTACCATGGCTACACCTTC CASSLSGQRYHGYTF
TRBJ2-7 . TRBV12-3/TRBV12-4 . TGTGCCAGCAGTTTATCGGGTGTCCACGAGCAGTACTTC CASSLSGVHEQYF
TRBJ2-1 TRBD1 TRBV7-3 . TGTGCCAGCAGCCTCCGGACAGGGGGCTCCAATGAGCAGTTCTTC CASSLRTGGSNEQFF
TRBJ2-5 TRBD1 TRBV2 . TGTGCCAGCAGCGATACAGGGGGAGGGACCCAGTACTTC CASSDTGGGTQYF
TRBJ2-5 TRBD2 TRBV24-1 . TGTGCCACCAGTGATGGGACTAGTAGTAACCAAGAGACCCAGTACTTC CATSDGTSSNQETQYF
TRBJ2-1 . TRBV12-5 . TGTGCTAGTGGTTTGGCCTGGGGGGGCAGGGTACAGTACAATGAGCAGTTCTTC CASGLAWGGRVQYNEQFF
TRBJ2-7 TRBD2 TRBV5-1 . TGCGCCAGCAGCTCCGGACTAGCGGGGGATTTTTCCTACGAGCAGTACTTC CASSSGLAGDFSYEQYF
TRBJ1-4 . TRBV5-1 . TGCGCCAGCAGCCCAACTACAACTAATGAAAAACTGTTTTTT CASSPTTTNEKLFF
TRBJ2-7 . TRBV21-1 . TGTGCCAGCAGCAAAGGACACGTTCGAGCCGGGACAGGGAAACTCGGCGACGAGCAGTACTTC CASSKGHVRAGTGKLGDEQYF
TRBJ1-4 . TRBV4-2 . TGTGCCAGCAGCCAAGACCCCCCGATGGGGGGGCAGGCTGAAAAACTGTTTTTT CASSQDPPMGGQAEKLFF
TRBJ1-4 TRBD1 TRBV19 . TGTGCCAGTATTGGGACAGCCAGGGAAAAACTGTTTTTT CASIGTAREKLFF
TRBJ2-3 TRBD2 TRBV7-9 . TGTGCCAGCAGCTTAGCTAGCGGGGCTTTAGATACGCAGTATTTT CASSLASGALDTQYF
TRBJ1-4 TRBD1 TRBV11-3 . TGTGCCAGCAGCGAGGACTATCTGGACAGGCGTAATGAAAAACTGTTTTTT CASSEDYLDRRNEKLFF
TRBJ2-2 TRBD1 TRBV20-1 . TGCAGTGCTAGTGTAGGGGGCATGGGGACCGGGGAGCTGTTTTTT CSASVGGMGTGELFF
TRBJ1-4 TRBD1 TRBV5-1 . TGCGCCAGCAGCTTGGCGGGACAGTCCCTAGAAAAACTGTTTTTT CASSLAGQSLEKLFF
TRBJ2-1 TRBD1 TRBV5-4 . TGTGCCAGCAGCTTGCCAGGGGGTAGCAATGAGCAGTTCTTC CASSLPGGSNEQFF
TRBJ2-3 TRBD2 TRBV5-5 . TGTGCCAGCAGCTTGGAGCGGGAGGGCCGGGATACGCAGTATTTT CASSLEREGRDTQYF
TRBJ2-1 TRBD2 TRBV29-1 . TGCAGCGTTGAAGGGAGAGCGGGAGCCGACCAAGATGAGCAGTTCTTC CSVEGRAGADQDEQFF
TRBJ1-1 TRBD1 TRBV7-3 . TGTGCCAGCAGCTTAATGCAGGGGGGCACTGAAGCTTTCTTT CASSLMQGGTEAFF
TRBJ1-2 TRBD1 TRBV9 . TGTGCCAGTACCGGGTCCCCCACAGGGGATGGCTACACCTTC CASTGSPTGDGYTF
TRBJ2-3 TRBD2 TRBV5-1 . TGCGCCACCCAGGATGGGGGGGCAGATACGCAGTATTTT CATQDGGADTQYF
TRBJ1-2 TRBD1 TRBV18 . TGTGCCAGCTCAACACTACGACAGGGCGTGATCTTC CASSTLRQGVIF
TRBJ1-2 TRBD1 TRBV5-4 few TGTGCCAGCAGCTCGGCGGACAGGGACTATGGCTACACCTTC CASSSADRDYGYTF
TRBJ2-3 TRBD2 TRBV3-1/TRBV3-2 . TGTGCCAGCAGATACCTAGCGGGGGGCGGGGATACGCAGTATTTT CASRYLAGGGDTQYF
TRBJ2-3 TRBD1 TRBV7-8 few TGTGCCAGCAGCTTAGATTTCACAGGGGAGAGCACAGATACGCAGTATTTT CASSLDFTGESTDTQYF
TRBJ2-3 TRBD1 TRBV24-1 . TGTGCCACACCCGAGGGGGCAGGCACAGATACGCAGTATTTT CATPEGAGTDTQYF
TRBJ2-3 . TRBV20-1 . TGCAGTGCTAGTGGGACTGGTAACACAGATACGCAGTATTTT CSASGTGNTDTQYF
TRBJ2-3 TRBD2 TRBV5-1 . TGCGCCAGCAGAAGACTAGCGATTGGCACAGATACGCAGTATTTT CASRRLAIGTDTQYF
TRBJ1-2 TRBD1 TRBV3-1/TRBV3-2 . TGTGCCAGCAGCCAAGTATTGAGACAGGGTTCCTATGGCTACACCTTC CASSQVLRQGSYGYTF
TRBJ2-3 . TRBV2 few TGTGCCAGCAGGGGAAGGACTTTCGGCACAGATACGCAGTATTTT CASRGRTFGTDTQYF
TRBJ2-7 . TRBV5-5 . TGTGCCAGCAGCGTGACAGTAACCTACGAGCAGTACTTC CASSVTVTYEQYF
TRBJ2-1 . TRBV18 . TGTGCCAGCTCACCACCGAACCAGGCCAATGAGCAGTTCTTC CASSPPNQANEQFF
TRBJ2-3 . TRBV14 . TGTGCCAGCAGCGAGGGGGACGGACGATACACAGATACGCAGTATTTT CASSEGDGRYTDTQYF
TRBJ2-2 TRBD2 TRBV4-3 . TGCGCCAGCAGCCAGATTAGCGGGATACACACCGGGGAGCTGTTTTTT CASSQISGIHTGELFF
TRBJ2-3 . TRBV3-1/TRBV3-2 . TGTGCCAGCACTCGGGAAACCACAGATACGCAGTATTTT CASTRETTDTQYF
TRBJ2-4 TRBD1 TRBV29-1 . TGCAGCGTTGCCAGCCTTCAGGGGGCTGAAAACATTCAGTACTTC CSVASLQGAENIQYF
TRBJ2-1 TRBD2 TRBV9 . TGTGCCAGCAGCGTAAGGGTGACTAGCGGGAGGCTCAATGAGCAGTTCTTC CASSVRVTSGRLNEQFF